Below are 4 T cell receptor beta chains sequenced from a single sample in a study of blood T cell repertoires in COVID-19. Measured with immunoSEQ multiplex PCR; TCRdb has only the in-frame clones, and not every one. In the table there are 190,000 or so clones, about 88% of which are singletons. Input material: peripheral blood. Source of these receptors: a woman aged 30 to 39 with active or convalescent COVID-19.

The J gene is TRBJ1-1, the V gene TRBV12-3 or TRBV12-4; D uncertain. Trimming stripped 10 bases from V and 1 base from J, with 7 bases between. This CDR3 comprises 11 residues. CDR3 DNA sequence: TGTGCCATCGCGGGGAACACTGAAGCTTTCTTT. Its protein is CAIAGNTEAFF.

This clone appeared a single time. CDR3 loop: CATSRVKTVTGELFF. The CDR3 DNA reads as TGTGCCACCAGCAGAGTAAAGACAGTTACCGGGGAGCTGTTTTTT. The chain joins TRBV15 to TRBJ2-2; D is possibly TRBD1 (5 bases). The CDR3 is 15 amino acids. Per germline, CDR1 LNHNV and CDR2 YYDKDF (reference sequence). The germline V and J ends were trimmed by 1 base and 5 bases, with 11 bases remaining between them.

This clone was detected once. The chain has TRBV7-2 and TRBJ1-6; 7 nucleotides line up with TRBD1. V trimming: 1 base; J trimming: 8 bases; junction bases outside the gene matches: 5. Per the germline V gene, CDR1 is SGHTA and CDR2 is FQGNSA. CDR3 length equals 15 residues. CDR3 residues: CASSLGDSPYSPLHF. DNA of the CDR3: TGTGCCAGCAGCTTAGGGGACAGTCCTTATTCACCCCTCCACTTT.

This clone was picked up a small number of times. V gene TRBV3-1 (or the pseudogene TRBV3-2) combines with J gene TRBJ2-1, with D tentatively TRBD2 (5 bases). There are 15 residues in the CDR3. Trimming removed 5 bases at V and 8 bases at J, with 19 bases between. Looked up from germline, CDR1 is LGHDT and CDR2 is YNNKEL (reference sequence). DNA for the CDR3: TGTGCCAGCAGCTCCCGGGATCCCCGACGGGATGAGCAGTTCTTC. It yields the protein CASSSRDPRRDEQFF.